This T cell receptor (beta chain) was obtained from a study of blood T cell repertoires in COVID-19. TCRdb's table, derived via immunoSEQ multiplex PCR, lists solely in-frame clones and lacks some. The repertoire has 250,000 to 300,000 clones, 81% of them found once; the top ten carry just under 3%. The source of this sequence is a woman aged 60-75 years with active or convalescent COVID-19. Sequences were obtained from peripheral blood.

CDR3 bases: TGTGCCAGCAGCTTAGAGAGACAGGCATCTGGAAACACCATATATTTT. This translates into CASSLERQASGNTIYF. The chain carries TRBV7-2 and TRBJ1-3; D may be TRBD1 (6 bases). This CDR3 is 16 amino acids long. Germline values: CDR1 SGHTA, CDR2 FQGNSA. V was clipped by 1 base and J by 1 base, with 11 bases between them.